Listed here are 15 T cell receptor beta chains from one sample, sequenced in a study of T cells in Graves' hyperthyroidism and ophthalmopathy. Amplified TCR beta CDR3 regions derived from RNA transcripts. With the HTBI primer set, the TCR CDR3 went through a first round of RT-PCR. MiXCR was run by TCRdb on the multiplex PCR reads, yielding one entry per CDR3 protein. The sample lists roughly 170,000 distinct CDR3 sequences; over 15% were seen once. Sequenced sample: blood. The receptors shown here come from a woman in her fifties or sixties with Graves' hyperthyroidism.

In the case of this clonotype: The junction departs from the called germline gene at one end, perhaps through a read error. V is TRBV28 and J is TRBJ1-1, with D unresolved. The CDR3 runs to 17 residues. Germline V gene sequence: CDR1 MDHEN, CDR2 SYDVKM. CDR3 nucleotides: TGTGCCAGCAGTCGACACCTACGGAGCCCGGTTGACACTGGAGCTTTCTTT. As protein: CASSRHLRSPVDTGAFF.

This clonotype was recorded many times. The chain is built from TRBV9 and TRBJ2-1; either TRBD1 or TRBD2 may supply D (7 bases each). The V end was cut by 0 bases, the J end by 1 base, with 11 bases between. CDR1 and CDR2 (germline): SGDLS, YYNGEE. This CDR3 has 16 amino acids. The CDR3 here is CASSVGGGQSYNEQFF. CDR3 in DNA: TGTGCCAGCAGCGTAGGCGGGGGACAGTCCTACAATGAGCAGTTCTTC.

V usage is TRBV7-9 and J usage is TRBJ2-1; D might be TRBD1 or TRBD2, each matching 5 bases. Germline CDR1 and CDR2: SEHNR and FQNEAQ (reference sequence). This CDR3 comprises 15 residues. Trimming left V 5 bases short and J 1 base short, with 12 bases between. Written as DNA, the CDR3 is TGTGCCAGCAGCCCTACTGAGGGGTCCTACAATGAGCAGTTCTTC. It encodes CASSPTEGSYNEQFF.

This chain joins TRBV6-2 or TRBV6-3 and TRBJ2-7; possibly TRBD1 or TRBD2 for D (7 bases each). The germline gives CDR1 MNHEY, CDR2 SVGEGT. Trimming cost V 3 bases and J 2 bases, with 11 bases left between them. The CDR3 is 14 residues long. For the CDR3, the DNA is TGTGCCAGCAGTTATCAGGGGGGGCCCTACGAGCAGTACTTC. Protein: CASSYQGGPYEQYF.

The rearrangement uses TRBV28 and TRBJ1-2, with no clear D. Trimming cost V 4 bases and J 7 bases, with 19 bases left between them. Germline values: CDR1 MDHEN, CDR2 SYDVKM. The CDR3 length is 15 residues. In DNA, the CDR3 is TGTGCCAGCAGTTCCACCGCCTCACGAGTAGGTGGCTACACCTTC. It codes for CASSSTASRVGGYTF.

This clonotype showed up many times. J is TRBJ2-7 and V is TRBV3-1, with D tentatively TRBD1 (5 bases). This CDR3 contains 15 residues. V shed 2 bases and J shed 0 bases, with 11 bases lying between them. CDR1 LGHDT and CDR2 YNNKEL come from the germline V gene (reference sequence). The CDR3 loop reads CASSQTRAPSYEQYF. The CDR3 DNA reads TGTGCCAGCAGCCAAACCAGGGCTCCCTCCTACGAGCAGTACTTC.

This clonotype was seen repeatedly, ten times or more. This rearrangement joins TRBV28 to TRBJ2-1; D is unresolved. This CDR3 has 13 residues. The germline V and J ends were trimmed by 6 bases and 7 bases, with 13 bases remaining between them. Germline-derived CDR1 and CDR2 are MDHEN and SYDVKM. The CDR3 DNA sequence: TGTGCCAGCAGCCTTAGTAGACGAAATGAGCAGTTCTTC. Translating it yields CASSLSRRNEQFF.

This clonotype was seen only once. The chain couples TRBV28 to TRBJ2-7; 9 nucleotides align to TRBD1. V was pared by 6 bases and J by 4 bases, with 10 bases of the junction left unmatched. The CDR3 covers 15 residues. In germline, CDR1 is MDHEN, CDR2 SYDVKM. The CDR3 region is CASSEGTGLTYEQYF. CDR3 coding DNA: TGTGCCAGCAGCGAAGGGACAGGGTTAACATACGAGCAGTACTTC.

The CDR3 spells CASSLGGGHQPQHF. CDR3 DNA sequence: TGTGCCAGCAGTCTAGGGGGGGGTCATCAGCCCCAGCATTTT. The V gene is TRBV9, the J gene TRBJ1-5, with D maybe TRBD1 (6 bases). Trimming took 5 bases from V and 5 from J, leaving 14 bases between them. The CDR3 loop spans 14 amino acids. Germline values: CDR1 SGDLS, CDR2 YYNGEE.

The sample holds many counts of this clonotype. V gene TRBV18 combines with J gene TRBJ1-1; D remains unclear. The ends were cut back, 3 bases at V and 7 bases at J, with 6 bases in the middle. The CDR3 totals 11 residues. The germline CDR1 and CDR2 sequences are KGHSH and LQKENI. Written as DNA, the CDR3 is TGTGCCAGCTCACCCCTCAATGAAGCTTTCTTT. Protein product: CASSPLNEAFF.

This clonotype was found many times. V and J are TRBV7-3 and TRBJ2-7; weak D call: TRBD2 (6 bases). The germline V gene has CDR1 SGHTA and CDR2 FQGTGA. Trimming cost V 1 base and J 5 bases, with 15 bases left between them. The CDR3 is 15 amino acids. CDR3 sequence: CASSLIGGIADEQYF. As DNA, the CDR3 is TGTGCCAGCAGCTTAATAGGCGGGATTGCGGACGAGCAGTACTTC.

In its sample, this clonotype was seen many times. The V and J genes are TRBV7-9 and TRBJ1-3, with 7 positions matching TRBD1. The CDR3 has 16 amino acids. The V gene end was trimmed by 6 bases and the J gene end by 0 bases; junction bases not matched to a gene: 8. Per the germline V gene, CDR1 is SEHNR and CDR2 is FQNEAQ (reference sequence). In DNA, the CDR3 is TGTGCCAGCAGTATCGACAGGGCTTACTCTGGAAACACCATATATTTT. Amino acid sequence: CASSIDRAYSGNTIYF.

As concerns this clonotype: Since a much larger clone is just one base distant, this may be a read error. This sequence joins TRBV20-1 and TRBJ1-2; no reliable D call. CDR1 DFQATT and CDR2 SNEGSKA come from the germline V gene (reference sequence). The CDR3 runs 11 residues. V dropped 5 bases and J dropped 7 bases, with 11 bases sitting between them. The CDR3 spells CSARLLTGYTF. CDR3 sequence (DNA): TGCAGTGCTCGCCTCTTAACTGGCTACACCTTC.

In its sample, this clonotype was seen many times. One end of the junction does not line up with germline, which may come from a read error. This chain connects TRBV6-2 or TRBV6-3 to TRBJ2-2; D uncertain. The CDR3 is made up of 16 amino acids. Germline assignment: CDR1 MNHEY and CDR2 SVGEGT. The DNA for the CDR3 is TGTGCCAGCAGTAACTCCCTTTCCCAAGCAACCGGGGAGCTGTTTTTT. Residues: CASSNSLSQATGELFF.

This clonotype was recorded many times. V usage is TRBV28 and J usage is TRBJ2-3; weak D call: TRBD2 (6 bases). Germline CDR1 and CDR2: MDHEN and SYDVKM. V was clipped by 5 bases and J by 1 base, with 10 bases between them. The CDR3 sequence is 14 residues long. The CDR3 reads CASSTRGGTDTQYF. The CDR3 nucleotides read TGTGCCAGCAGTACCCGCGGGGGCACAGATACGCAGTATTTT.